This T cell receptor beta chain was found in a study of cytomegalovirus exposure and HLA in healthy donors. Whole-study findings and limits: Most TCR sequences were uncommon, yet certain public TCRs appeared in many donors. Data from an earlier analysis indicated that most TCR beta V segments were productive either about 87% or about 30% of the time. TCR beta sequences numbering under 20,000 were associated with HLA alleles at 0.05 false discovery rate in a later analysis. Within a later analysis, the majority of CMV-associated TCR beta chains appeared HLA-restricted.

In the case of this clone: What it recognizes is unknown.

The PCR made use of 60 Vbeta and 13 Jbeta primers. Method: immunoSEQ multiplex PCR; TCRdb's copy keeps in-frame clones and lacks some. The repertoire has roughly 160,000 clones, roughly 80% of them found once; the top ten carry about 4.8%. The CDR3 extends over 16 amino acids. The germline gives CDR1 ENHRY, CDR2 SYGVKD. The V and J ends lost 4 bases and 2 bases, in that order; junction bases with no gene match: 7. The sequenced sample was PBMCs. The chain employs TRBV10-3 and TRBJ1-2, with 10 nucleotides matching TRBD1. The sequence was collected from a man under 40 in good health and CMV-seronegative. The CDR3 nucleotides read TGTGCCATCAGTGGCCCCCCGGGACAGGGGAACTATGGCTACACCTTC. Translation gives CAISGPPGQGNYGYTF.